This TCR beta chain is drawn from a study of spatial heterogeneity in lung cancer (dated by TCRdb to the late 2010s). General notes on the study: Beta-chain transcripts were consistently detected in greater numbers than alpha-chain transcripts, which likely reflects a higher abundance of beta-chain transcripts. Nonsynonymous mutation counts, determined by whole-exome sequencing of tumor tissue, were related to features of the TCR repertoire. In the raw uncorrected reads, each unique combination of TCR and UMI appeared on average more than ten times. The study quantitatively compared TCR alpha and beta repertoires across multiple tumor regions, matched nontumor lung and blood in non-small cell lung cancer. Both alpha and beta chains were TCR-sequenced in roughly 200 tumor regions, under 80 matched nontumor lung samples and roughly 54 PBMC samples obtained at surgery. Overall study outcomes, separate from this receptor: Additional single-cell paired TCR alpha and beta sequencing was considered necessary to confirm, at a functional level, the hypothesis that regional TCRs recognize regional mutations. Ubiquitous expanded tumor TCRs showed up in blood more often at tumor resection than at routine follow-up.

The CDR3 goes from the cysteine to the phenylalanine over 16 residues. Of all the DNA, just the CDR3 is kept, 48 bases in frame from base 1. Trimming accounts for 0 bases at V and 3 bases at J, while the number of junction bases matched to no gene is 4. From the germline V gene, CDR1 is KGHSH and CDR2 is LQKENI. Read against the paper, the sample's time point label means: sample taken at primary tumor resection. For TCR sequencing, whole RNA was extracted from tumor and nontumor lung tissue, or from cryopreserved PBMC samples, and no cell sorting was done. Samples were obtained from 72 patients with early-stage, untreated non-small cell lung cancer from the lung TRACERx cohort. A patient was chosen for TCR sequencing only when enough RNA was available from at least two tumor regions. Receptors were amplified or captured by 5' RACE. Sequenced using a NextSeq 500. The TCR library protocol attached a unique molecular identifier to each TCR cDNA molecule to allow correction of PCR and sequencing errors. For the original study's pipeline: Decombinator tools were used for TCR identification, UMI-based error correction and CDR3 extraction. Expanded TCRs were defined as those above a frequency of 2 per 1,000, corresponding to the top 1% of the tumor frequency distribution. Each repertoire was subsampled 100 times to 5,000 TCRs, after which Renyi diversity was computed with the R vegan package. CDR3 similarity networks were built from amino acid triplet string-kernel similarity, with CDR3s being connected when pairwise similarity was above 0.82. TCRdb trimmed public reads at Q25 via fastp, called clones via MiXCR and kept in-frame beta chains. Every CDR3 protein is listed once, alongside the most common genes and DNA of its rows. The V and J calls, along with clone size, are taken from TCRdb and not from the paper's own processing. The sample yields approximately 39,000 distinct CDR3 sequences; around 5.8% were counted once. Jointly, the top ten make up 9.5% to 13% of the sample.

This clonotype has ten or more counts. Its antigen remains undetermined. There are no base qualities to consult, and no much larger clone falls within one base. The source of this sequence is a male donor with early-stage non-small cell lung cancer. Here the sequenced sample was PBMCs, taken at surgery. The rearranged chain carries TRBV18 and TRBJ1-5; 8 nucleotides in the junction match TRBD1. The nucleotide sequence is TGTGCCAGCTCACCACCTTCAGGGGGCCCCAATCAGCCCCAGCATTTT. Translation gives CASSPPSGGPNQPQHF.